This T cell receptor (beta chain) was retrieved from a study of blood T cell repertoires in COVID-19. Study-wide context: COVID-19 samples collected from the United States, Italy and Spain covered acute and convalescent phases. The analysed material was cDNA or gDNA that came from T cells, B-cell-depleted T cells, or PBMCs.

The authors' processing: Reference gene primer amplification in the assay estimated nucleated cell counts. Method: immunoSEQ multiplex PCR; TCRdb's copy keeps in-frame clones and lacks some. The V and J calls and clone size come from that table; D and trimming were worked out from the DNA. The table includes under 200,000 clones, 70% to 90% detected once. This CDR3 has 13 residues. Germline values: CDR1 LNHDA, CDR2 SQIVND (reference sequence). The V end was cut by 3 bases, the J end by 4 bases, with 9 bases between. This sequence originates from a man between 60 and 75 years old with acute or convalescent COVID-19. The specimen was peripheral blood. The chain joins TRBV19 to TRBJ1-2; D ambiguous. The CDR3 bases are TGTGCCAGTAGTATCAGCGCCCCCTATGGCTACACCTTC. Translation gives CASSISAPYGYTF.